This T cell receptor beta chain was sequenced for a study of cytomegalovirus exposure and HLA in healthy donors. The CDR3 is made up of 12 amino acids. V was pared by 5 bases and J by 4 bases, with 8 bases between. Per the germline V gene, CDR1 is MNHEY and CDR2 is SVGAGI. The PCR was carried out with 60 Vbeta primers and 13 Jbeta primers. Clones were read by immunoSEQ multiplex PCR, and TCRdb kept only the in-frame ones, dropping some. The data hold about 280,000 clones, with around 90% observed a single time. All the people who gave samples were healthy bone marrow donors. Input material: PBMCs. This chain connects TRBV6-5 to TRBJ1-2; D is unclear. The clonotype originates from a woman younger than 30 in good health and CMV-seronegative. Written as DNA, the CDR3 is TGTGCCAGCAGTAGCCGGAGCTATGGCTACACCTTC. It translates to CASSSRSYGYTF.